Shown below are 21 T cell receptor beta chains from a single sample sequenced in a study of cytomegalovirus exposure and HLA in healthy donors. Use of 60 Vbeta and 13 Jbeta primers characterized the PCR. Sequencing used immunoSEQ multiplex PCR; TCRdb keeps in-frame clones, though not all of them. The sample records around 84,000 clones, 70% to 80% being singletons. The sample taken for sequencing was PBMCs. Receptor source: a middle-aged man in good health and CMV-seronegative.

The rearrangement uses TRBV27 and TRBJ2-1; 11 bases match TRBD2. Germline-derived CDR1 and CDR2 are MNHEY and SMNVEV (reference sequence). The length of the CDR3 is 16 residues. Trimming cost V 6 bases and J 3 bases; bases outside gene matches: 7. The CDR3 DNA reads TGTGCCAGCAGCCGTTTAGCGGGGGGGATCTACAATGAGCAGTTCTTC. Its protein is CASSRLAGGIYNEQFF.

The genes are TRBV6-1 and TRBJ2-5; 11 nucleotides match TRBD2. Germline assignment: CDR1 MNHNS and CDR2 SASEGT. This CDR3 region has 15 residues. Unmatched junction bases numbered 5, after V lost 7 bases and J lost 1 base. CDR3 sequence reads: CASTRTSGLQETQYF. Written as DNA, the CDR3 is TGTGCCAGCACCCGGACTAGCGGGCTCCAAGAGACCCAGTACTTC.

This chain connects TRBV2 to TRBJ2-2; 9 nucleotides agree with TRBD1. The junction had 3 bases not matched to a gene; V was cut back by 3 bases and J by 7 bases. Germline V gene sequence: CDR1 SNHLY, CDR2 FYNNEI. The CDR3 spans 14 residues. The CDR3: CASSEGQGDGELFF. The CDR3 DNA reads as TGTGCCAGCAGTGAGGGACAGGGTGACGGGGAGCTGTTTTTT.

The chain uses TRBV27 and TRBJ2-1; TRBD1 agrees at 7 bases. The length of the CDR3 is 13 residues. V gave up 8 bases and J gave up 6 bases; unmatched junction bases: 7. Germline V CDR1 and CDR2: MNHEY, SMNVEV (reference sequence). Here the CDR3 DNA reads TGTGCCAGCTCGGGACAGATGGGCAATGAGCAGTTCTTC. It yields the protein CASSGQMGNEQFF.

This chain links TRBV4-3 with TRBJ2-5; 7 nucleotides align to TRBD2. The V segment lost 4 bases and the J segment 11 bases; nucleotides outside the gene matches: 10. The CDR3 consists of 13 residues. The germline V gene has CDR1 LGHNA and CDR2 YSLEER. CDR3 coding DNA: TGCGCCAGCAGCCGGGGGAGGGCGGCGGAGCAGTACTTC. Protein sequence: CASSRGRAAEQYF.

The rearrangement joins TRBV28 to TRBJ2-7, with D possibly being TRBD2 (7 bases). Trimming took off 4 bases at V and 7 bases at J, with 20 bases between the two ends. Per the germline V gene, CDR1 is MDHEN and CDR2 is SYDVKM. The CDR3 loop spans 15 amino acids. The DNA of the CDR3 is TGTGCCAGCAGTTCCCCCAGGGAGGGGGGAGAAGAGCAGTACTTC. Protein: CASSSPREGGEEQYF.

This clone was observed at least ten times. The J gene is TRBJ2-7, the V gene TRBV6-1; 9 positions agree with TRBD1. With 7 bases clipped from V and 6 bases from J, the junction kept 13 bases outside the gene matches. The CDR3 is made up of 15 amino acids. Germline loops: CDR1 MNHNS, CDR2 SASEGT. CDR3 residues: CASTRETGGALEQYF. The DNA for the CDR3 is TGTGCCAGCACCCGGGAGACAGGGGGGGCCCTCGAGCAGTACTTC.

A single count supports this clone. Germline is not matched at one junction end, which may reflect a read error. This chain joins TRBV11-2 and TRBJ1-1; TRBD1 is a possible D gene (5 bases). Germline CDR1 SGHAT, CDR2 FQNNGV. This CDR3 contains 13 residues. This CDR3 is CASSLDRNTEAFF. As DNA, the CDR3 is TGTGCCAGCAGCCTAGACAGGAACACTGAAGCTTTCTTT.

The CDR3 is CASSKQGRNTEAFF. CDR3 DNA: TGTGCCAGTAGTAAACAGGGGCGGAACACTGAAGCTTTCTTT. V and J are TRBV19 and TRBJ1-1; 7 nucleotides match TRBD1. Germline V gene sequence: CDR1 LNHDA, CDR2 SQIVND (reference sequence). Trimming removed 4 bases from V and 1 base from J; junction bases left unmatched: 3. The CDR3 totals 14 residues.

This clone was observed a handful of times. V usage is TRBV4-2 and J usage is TRBJ2-2; the D gene is possibly TRBD1 (6 bases). Trimming took off 1 base at V and 6 bases at J, with 12 bases between the two ends. This CDR3 is 15 amino acids long. From germline, CDR1 is LGHNA and CDR2 YNFKEQ. The CDR3 loop is CASSQGDTGSGELFF. In nucleotides, the CDR3 is TGTGCCAGCAGCCAAGGGGATACAGGGTCCGGGGAGCTGTTTTTT.

The V call is TRBV4-2, the J call TRBJ2-1; perhaps TRBD1 as D (6 bases). The CDR3 totals 14 residues. Deletions cut 1 base from V and 12 bases from J, with 16 bases between. In germline, CDR1 is LGHNA, CDR2 YNFKEQ. The CDR3 nucleotides are TGTGCCAGCAGCCAAGGCCTTGGGGGCAGGGGGCAGTTCTTC. It encodes CASSQGLGGRGQFF.

The V call is TRBV29-1, the J call TRBJ2-7; tentatively, D is TRBD1 (8 bases). V was cut by 7 bases and J by 3 bases, with 19 bases left in between. CDR1 is SQVTM, CDR2 ANQGSEA, per germline. CDR3 length: 14 residues. The CDR3 protein is CSERQGRTSYEQYF. CDR3 DNA sequence: TGCAGCGAACGACAGGGGAGGACTAGCTACGAGCAGTACTTC.

This chain links TRBV15 with TRBJ2-6; the D gene is possibly TRBD2 (5 bases). CDR1 is LNHNV and CDR2 is YYDKDF in the germline V gene (reference sequence). Trimming removed 0 bases at V and 0 bases at J, with 18 bases between. The CDR3 extends over 20 amino acids. The CDR3 here is CATSRDILVAGGSGANVLTF. The CDR3 DNA reads as TGTGCCACCAGCAGAGATATTCTGGTGGCTGGAGGCTCTGGGGCCAACGTCCTGACTTTC.

The gene calls are TRBV7-9 and TRBJ1-5; no definite D call. This CDR3 region has 11 residues. Germline-derived CDR1 and CDR2 are SEHNR and FQNEAQ (reference sequence). V lost 4 bases, J lost 6 bases, and 4 bases lay in between. CDR3 nucleotides: TGTGCCAGCAGCTCGTCTCAGCCCCAGCATTTT. It specifies CASSSSQPQHF.

This chain links TRBV19 with TRBJ2-2; 9 nucleotides align to TRBD1. Germline V gene data show CDR1 as LNHDA and CDR2 as SQIVND (reference sequence). CDR3 length: 16 residues. The ends lost 8 bases at V and 5 bases at J; junction bases unmatched: 12. This CDR3 is CASALGTGGRTGELFF. The DNA for the CDR3 is TGTGCCAGTGCCTTGGGAACAGGGGGCCGTACCGGGGAGCTGTTTTTT.

The rearrangement joins TRBV9 to TRBJ2-1, with D perhaps TRBD2 (7 bases). CDR1 is SGDLS, CDR2 YYNGEE, per germline. The CDR3 covers 13 residues. V lost 7 bases, J lost 7 bases, and 15 bases lay in between. CDR3 sequence (DNA): TGTGCCAGCGGTCCCGGGGGGCCGAATGAGCAGTTCTTC. Amino acid sequence: CASGPGGPNEQFF.

The chain couples TRBV9 to TRBJ1-5; D not resolved. The V end was cut by 4 bases, the J end by 4 bases, with 12 bases between. The V gene's germline CDR1 is SGDLS and CDR2 YYNGEE. The CDR3 extends over 14 amino acids. CDR3 coding DNA: TGTGCCAGCAGCCTATCGAGTGTAAATCAGCCCCAGCATTTT. The encoded protein is CASSLSSVNQPQHF.

The chain employs TRBV10-3 and TRBJ1-1, with 7 bases fitting TRBD1. Per germline, CDR1 ENHRY and CDR2 SYGVKD. The CDR3 covers 14 residues. V shed 7 bases and J 3 bases; nucleotides not matched to a gene: 8. CDR3 nucleotides: TGTGCCATCAAGGGGACAGAGGGACACACTGAAGCTTTCTTT. It yields the protein CAIKGTEGHTEAFF.

In its sample, this clone was seen once. This chain joins TRBV19 and TRBJ1-2; D possibly corresponds to TRBD1 (5 bases). With 5 bases removed from V and 8 bases from J, the gap between germline ends came to 15 bases. Germline CDR1 reads LNHDA; CDR2 reads SQIVND (reference sequence). The CDR3 loop spans 13 amino acids. CDR3 nucleotides: TGTGCCAGTAGTCTCACAGGCGAAGCGGGCTACACCTTC. This translates into CASSLTGEAGYTF.

The rearrangement joins TRBV7-9 to TRBJ2-5; D gene uncertain. Matching the DNA end better, TRBJ2-7 makes the J call doubtful. Germline V gives CDR1 SEHNR, CDR2 FQNEAQ (reference sequence). The length of the CDR3 is 15 residues. The CDR3 DNA sequence: TGTGCCAGCAGCTTAGTTGGTCGGAGCTCCTACGAGCAGTACTTC. This translates into CASSLVGRSSYEQYF.

This chain joins TRBV4-1 and TRBJ2-3; 12 bases are a match to TRBD2. V gave up 4 bases and J gave up 7 bases; unmatched junction bases: 9. CDR3 size: 16 residues. CDR1 and CDR2 from the germline V gene are MGHRA and YSYEKL. CDR3: CASSPSASGGGYTQYF. The CDR3 DNA reads as TGCGCCAGCAGCCCCTCGGCTAGCGGGGGGGGGTATACGCAGTATTTT.